The 29 T cell receptor beta chains given below trace back to one sample, sequenced in a study of T cells in Graves' hyperthyroidism and ophthalmopathy. TCR beta CDR3 sequences were amplified from RNA transcripts. TCR CDR3 regions were first amplified by RT-PCR with HTBI primers. TCRdb reanalysed the multiplex PCR reads using MiXCR and keeps one entry per CDR3 protein. There are 690,000 or so distinct CDR3 sequences in the sample; approximately 18% occur only once, and 16% lies in the top ten. The specimen sequenced was blood. Source of these receptors: a woman aged 45-65 years with Graves' hyperthyroidism that later progressed to Graves' ophthalmopathy.

In its sample, this clonotype was seen many times. CDR3 protein: CASSNEQRLGNQPQHF. The CDR3 nucleotides are TGTGCCAGCAGCAATGAACAGCGCCTGGGCAATCAGCCCCAGCATTTT. V usage is TRBV5-5 and J usage is TRBJ1-5; D is unclear. This CDR3 contains 16 residues. The V gene's germline CDR1 is SGHKS and CDR2 YYEKEE (reference sequence). V dropped 4 bases and J dropped 2 bases, with 16 bases sitting between them. Using reference TRBV5-5 and TRBJ1-5 for the parts outside the CDR3, the full variable domain is DAGVTQSPTHLIKTRGQQVTLRCSPISGHKSVSWYQQVLGQGPQFIFQYYEKEERGRGNFPDRFSARQFPNYSSELNVNALLLGDSALYLCASSNEQRLGNQPQHFGDGTRLSIL.

The chain employs TRBV20-1 and TRBJ1-2, with 8 bases lining up with TRBD1. The CDR3 consists of 13 residues. V lost 3 bases and J lost 9; bases outside the gene matches: 9. The germline CDR1 and CDR2 sequences are DFQATT and SNEGSKA (reference sequence). The CDR3 here is CSASYRQGSSYTF. CDR3 bases: TGCAGTGCTAGTTATCGACAGGGGAGCAGCTACACCTTC.

This clonotype was seen a handful of times. This may be a read error: a much more frequent sequence differs by one nucleotide. The genes are TRBV12-3 or TRBV12-4 and TRBJ2-1; 14 bases are shared with TRBD2. CDR3 size: 15 residues. V was pared by 7 bases and J by 6 bases, with 5 bases of the junction left unmatched. The chain's CDR3 is CASNRLAGGANEQFF. The DNA of the CDR3 is TGTGCCAGCAACAGACTAGCGGGGGGGGCCAATGAGCAGTTCTTC.

The rearrangement links TRBV11-3 to TRBJ2-4, with D perhaps TRBD2 (5 bases). CDR1 is SGHNT, CDR2 YENEEA, per germline. This CDR3 has 13 residues. V lost 4 bases and J 5 bases, leaving 9 bases between the germline ends. CDR3 nucleotides: TGTGCCAGCAGCTCCGCCGGGGAAAACATTCAGTACTTC. This sequence encodes CASSSAGENIQYF.

The chain couples TRBV10-1 to TRBJ2-2; D tentatively fits TRBD1 or TRBD2 (5 bases each). CDR3 size: 14 residues. V lost 6 bases and J lost 2, with 10 bases in between. The germline CDR1 and CDR2 sequences are WNHNN and SYGVQD (reference sequence). The CDR3 loop is CASSRDPNTGELFF. The DNA of the CDR3 is TGCGCCAGCAGCCGGGACCCTAACACCGGGGAGCTGTTTTTT.

On this clonotype: Since no conserved phenylalanine or tryptophan closes the CDR3, a read error is the likely cause. This chain connects TRBV7-9 to TRBJ2-1; D might be TRBD2 (6 bases). Germline CDR1 SEHNR, CDR2 FQNEAQ (reference sequence). The CDR3 extends over 15 amino acids. Trimming stripped 6 bases from V and 8 bases from J, with 20 bases between. Here the CDR3 reads CASRFRDSYLHEQFS. CDR3 nucleotides: TGTGCCAGCAGATTCCGGGACTCCTATTTGCATGAGCAGTTCTCC.

This clonotype was observed a handful of times. The chain recombines TRBV7-9 with TRBJ2-7; a possible D gene is TRBD1 (7 bases). The CDR3 sequence is 14 residues long. V was clipped by 6 bases and J by 3 bases, with 15 bases between them. Germline assignment: CDR1 SEHNR and CDR2 FQNEAQ (reference sequence). The DNA for the CDR3 is TGTGCCAGCAGTTACACGGGGGACAGCTACGAGCAGTACTTC. This encodes CASSYTGDSYEQYF.

Concerning this clonotype: Possible read error: a much larger clone is one base away. The chain is built from TRBV2 and TRBJ1-1; D unresolved. Germline lookup yields CDR1 SNHLY and CDR2 FYNNEI. This CDR3 is 16 amino acids long. The CDR3 DNA follows: TGTGCCAGCAGTGAAGCCCCCTGGGAGTTGAACACTGAAGCTCTCTTT. Translating gives CASSEAPWELNTEALF.

To note about this clonotype: A much larger clone lies a single base off, so this may be a read error. The rearrangement uses TRBV19 and TRBJ2-7; 8 nucleotides agree with TRBD1. The germline V gene has CDR1 LNHDA and CDR2 SQIVND (reference sequence). CDR3 length: 15 residues. Trimming at V came to 11 bases and at J to 2 bases, leaving 14 bases not matched to a gene. This CDR3 reads CAGMTGTGFTYEQYF. CDR3 nucleotides: TGTGCCGGTATGACCGGGACAGGCTTTACCTACGAGCAGTACTTC.

The chain links TRBV29-1 to TRBJ1-3, with 7 nucleotides matching TRBD1. The V and J ends lost 4 bases and 2 bases, in that order; junction bases with no gene match: 11. CDR1 is SQVTM and CDR2 is ANQGSEA in the germline V gene. This CDR3 is 16 amino acids long. CDR3 DNA: TGCAGCGTTGGAGGCTTACAGGGGATAGCTGGAAACACCATATATTTT. This encodes CSVGGLQGIAGNTIYF.

This clonotype was found many times. The CDR3 loop is CATLSQGGETQYF. The CDR3 DNA sequence: TGTGCCACCCTCAGCCAGGGAGGGGAGACCCAGTACTTC. V usage is TRBV2 and J usage is TRBJ2-5; TRBD2 agrees at 7 bases. This CDR3 comprises 13 residues. V was pared by 10 bases and J by 5 bases, with 10 bases of the junction left unmatched. The germline V gene has CDR1 SNHLY and CDR2 FYNNEI.

This clonotype was found many times. The V and J genes are TRBV6-1 and TRBJ1-1; D is uncertain. The germline V gene has CDR1 MNHNS and CDR2 SASEGT. V lost 5 bases and J lost 0, with 7 bases in between. This CDR3 is 13 amino acids long. The DNA for the CDR3 is TGTGCCAGCAGTAGCTACATGAACACTGAAGCTTTCTTT. Translating gives CASSSYMNTEAFF.

The genes are TRBV3-1 and TRBJ2-5; possible D gene TRBD2, 5 bases. Looked up from germline, CDR1 is LGHDT and CDR2 is YNNKEL (reference sequence). The CDR3 covers 16 residues. Trimming removed 2 bases from V and 3 bases from J, with 16 bases in between. CDR3 loop: CASSQLSPSLKETQYF. CDR3 DNA: TGTGCCAGCAGCCAATTGTCCCCTAGCCTTAAAGAGACCCAGTACTTC.

This clonotype was detected a few times. The rearrangement uses TRBV5-6 and TRBJ1-3; 7 bases map to TRBD1. V was pared by 1 base and J by 0 bases, with 10 bases of the junction left unmatched. The length of the CDR3 is 18 residues. The V gene's germline CDR1 is SGHDT and CDR2 YYEEEE. CDR3 DNA sequence: TGTGCCAGCAGCTTGTTGGTGGGACAGATGAACTCTGGAAACACCATATATTTT. It yields the protein CASSLLVGQMNSGNTIYF.

This chain uses TRBV6-2 or TRBV6-3 with TRBJ1-5, with D hard to call. The V and J ends lost 7 bases and 2 bases respectively, with 15 bases between them. Germline V gives CDR1 MNHEY, CDR2 SVGEGT. The CDR3 has 15 residues. CDR3 sequence: CASNPGGSGNQPQHF. The DNA for the CDR3 is TGTGCCAGCAATCCCGGAGGTTCAGGCAATCAGCCCCAGCATTTT.

This clonotype was counted between two and nine times. V and J are TRBV6-1 and TRBJ2-3, with TRBD1 as a possible D gene (6 bases). Trimming stripped 1 base from V and 2 bases from J, with 19 bases between. Germline CDR1 MNHNS, CDR2 SASEGT. The CDR3 contains 18 residues. CDR3 residues: CASSEGAGTPRTTDTQYF. Written as DNA, the CDR3 is TGTGCCAGCAGTGAAGGGGCAGGGACACCAAGGACCACAGATACGCAGTATTTT.

This clonotype was counted a few times. This chain joins TRBV28 and TRBJ2-7; maybe TRBD1 (5 bases). The germline CDR1 and CDR2 sequences are MDHEN and SYDVKM. The CDR3 is 13 residues long. The ends were cut back, 6 bases at V and 5 bases at J, with 14 bases in the middle. The CDR3 region has the DNA TGTGCCAGCAGACGCACCGCCAGGGACGAGCAGTACTTC. Encoded protein: CASRRTARDEQYF.

This clonotype came up a few times. This sequence joins TRBV20-1 and TRBJ1-1, with unresolved D. The germline V gene encodes CDR1 DFQATT and CDR2 SNEGSKA (reference sequence). There are 12 residues in the CDR3. V lost 4 bases and J 8 bases, leaving 14 bases between the germline ends. The CDR3 DNA sequence: TGCAGTGCTAAGATCCCGCTCTCAGAAGCTTTCTTT. It yields the protein CSAKIPLSEAFF.

A remark on this clonotype: A much larger clone differs by one base, so this may be a read error. This rearrangement joins TRBV3-1 to TRBJ2-3; 9 bases fit TRBD2. Germline V lookup: CDR1 LGHDT, CDR2 YNNKEL (reference sequence). CDR3 length: 16 amino acids. The CDR3, as DNA: TGTGCCAGCGGCCATGCGGGACTAGCAGAGACAGATACGCAGTATTTT. It specifies CASGHAGLAETDTQYF.

Many counts were recorded for this clonotype. The rearrangement links TRBV5-1 to TRBJ1-4; D not certain. Germline-derived CDR1 and CDR2 are SGHRS and YFSETQ. Trimming took 1 base from V and 0 from J, leaving 4 bases between them. The CDR3 contains 14 residues. The CDR3 spells CASSLTATNEKLFF. The CDR3 bases are TGCGCCAGCAGCTTGACAGCAACTAATGAAAAACTGTTTTTT.

This clonotype was recorded a few times. The rearrangement joins TRBV5-1 to TRBJ1-2; unclear D gene. Trimming removed 4 bases from V and 0 bases from J, with 19 bases in between. The germline V gene has CDR1 SGHRS and CDR2 YFSETQ. CDR3 length equals 17 residues. CDR3 nucleotides: TGCGCCAGCAGCGCTACCCCTAGACGGGAAGCTAACTATGGCTACACCTTC. It translates to CASSATPRREANYGYTF.

This clonotype appeared many times. This rearrangement joins TRBV18 to TRBJ2-7; weak D call: TRBD1 (5 bases). V gave up 3 bases and J gave up 2 bases, with 8 bases separating them. The CDR3 runs 13 residues. CDR1 KGHSH and CDR2 LQKENI come from the germline V gene. The CDR3 nucleotides read TGTGCCAGCTCACCGGACACCACCTACGAGCAGTACTTC. Its translation: CASSPDTTYEQYF.

This clonotype was detected ten times or more. The chain recombines TRBV20-1 with TRBJ2-1; 14 positions agree with TRBD2. The junction had 15 bases not matched to a gene; V was cut back by 2 bases and J by 0 bases. Germline CDR1 and CDR2: DFQATT and SNEGSKA (reference sequence). This CDR3 contains 21 residues. For the CDR3, the DNA is TGCAGTGCTAGACCCCCGGGTCGGCGGACTAGCGGGGGGAGCTCCTACAATGAGCAGTTCTTC. It is translated as CSARPPGRRTSGGSSYNEQFF.

This clonotype was counted at least ten times. V usage is TRBV11-2 and J usage is TRBJ1-3; the D is unclear. CDR3 length: 15 residues. V lost 5 bases to trimming and J lost 0 bases, with 11 bases between them. Germline V gene data show CDR1 as SGHAT and CDR2 as FQNNGV. CDR3 DNA: TGTGCCAGCAGCCCCGACGGACTCTCTGGAAACACCATATATTTT. It codes for CASSPDGLSGNTIYF.

The chain couples TRBV7-9 to TRBJ2-2; D is perhaps TRBD2 (5 bases). Germline V gene data show CDR1 as SEHNR and CDR2 as FQNEAQ (reference sequence). V was trimmed by 2 bases and J by 1 base, leaving 11 bases between them. This CDR3 spans 16 amino acids. Written as DNA, the CDR3 is TGTGCCAGCAGCTTACCCCCCGGACTGAACACCGGGGAGCTGTTTTTT. It encodes CASSLPPGLNTGELFF. The full variable domain, completed using reference TRBV7-9 and TRBJ2-2, is DTGVSQNPRHKITKRGQNVTFRCDPISEHNRLYWYRQTLGQGPEFLTYFQNEAQLEKSRLLSDRFSAERPKGSFSTLEIQRTEQGDSAMYLCASSLPPGLNTGELFFGEGSRLTVL.

This clonotype was counted a few times. The genes are TRBV7-9 and TRBJ2-1; 9 bases are shared with TRBD1. This CDR3 spans 16 amino acids. The germline V gene has CDR1 SEHNR and CDR2 FQNEAQ (reference sequence). Trimming cost V 4 bases and J 3 bases; bases outside gene matches: 7. CDR3 DNA: TGTGCCAGCAGCTCCTCCGGGACAGGGATCTACAATGAGCAGTTCTTC. Its translation: CASSSSGTGIYNEQFF.

The table lists this clonotype with a few counts. The chain carries TRBV20-1 and TRBJ1-2, with D unresolved. V lost 5 bases, J lost 3 bases, and 7 bases lay in between. The CDR3 has 11 residues. Per germline, CDR1 DFQATT and CDR2 SNEGSKA (reference sequence). CDR3 region: CSAPIDYGYTF. In DNA form, the CDR3 reads TGCAGTGCTCCTATTGACTATGGCTACACCTTC.

This clonotype has at least ten counts. The rearrangement joins TRBV11-2 to TRBJ1-1, with 9 bases identical to TRBD1. J gave up 0 bases and V 3 bases, and 14 bases lay outside the gene matches. The germline gives CDR1 SGHAT, CDR2 FQNNGV. The CDR3 extends over 19 amino acids. CDR3: CASSFSLGGTGRVNTEAFF. The CDR3 coding sequence is TGTGCCAGCAGCTTCTCCCTGGGGGGGACAGGGCGGGTGAACACTGAAGCTTTCTTT.

This clonotype was observed many times. The chain combines TRBV20-1 with TRBJ2-1, with D possibly matching TRBD2 (7 bases). CDR3 length equals 14 residues. Germline-derived CDR1 and CDR2 are DFQATT and SNEGSKA (reference sequence). V was trimmed by 4 bases and J by 0 bases, leaving 10 bases between them. The CDR3 nucleotides are TGCAGTGCTAACGGGGGGCGCTCCTACAATGAGCAGTTCTTC. Protein product: CSANGGRSYNEQFF.